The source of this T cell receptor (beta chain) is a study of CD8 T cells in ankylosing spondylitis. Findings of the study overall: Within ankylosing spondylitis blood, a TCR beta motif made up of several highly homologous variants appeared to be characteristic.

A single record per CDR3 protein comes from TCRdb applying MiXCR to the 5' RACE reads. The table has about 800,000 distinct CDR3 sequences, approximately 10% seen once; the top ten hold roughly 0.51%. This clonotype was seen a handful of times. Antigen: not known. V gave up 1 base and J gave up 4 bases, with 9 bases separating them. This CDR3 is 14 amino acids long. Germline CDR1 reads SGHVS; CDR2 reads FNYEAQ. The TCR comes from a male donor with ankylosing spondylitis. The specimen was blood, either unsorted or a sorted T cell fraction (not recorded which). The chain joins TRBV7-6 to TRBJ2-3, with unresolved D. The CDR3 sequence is CASSLDPNSDTQYF. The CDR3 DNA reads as TGTGCCAGCAGCTTAGATCCCAATTCAGATACGCAGTATTTT. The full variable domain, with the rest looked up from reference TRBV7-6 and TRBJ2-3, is GAGVSQSPRYKVTKRGQDVALRCDPISGHVSLYWYRQALGQGPEFLTYFNYEAQQDKSGLPNDRFSAERPEGSISTLTIQRTEQRDSAMYRCASSLDPNSDTQYFGPGTRLTVL.